The present entry profiles one T cell receptor (beta chain) with its context. Its antigen is not identified. One junction end disagrees with the germline gene, perhaps due to a read error. The data originate from a study of cytotoxic CD8 clonotypes in ibrutinib-treated CLL. Study details: The response samples were taken once patients had been treated for a median of about 12 months, range 6 to 36. Overall study findings and caveats: The study found clonality rose at ibrutinib response, then fell toward baseline at progression. Clonotypes that were public were uncommon, and they contracted or stayed stable on treatment. Baseline values of clonality outstripped age-matched healthy donors and followed circulating CD8+ T-cell counts.

Profiling relied on immunoSEQ multiplex PCR, and the TCRdb table lists in-frame clones only, not all of them. The repertoire consists of roughly 180,000 clones, with approximately 80% occurring once and the leading ten covering 3.5% to 5.5%. The CDR3 consists of 13 residues. CDR1 and CDR2 from the germline V gene are SGHTA and FQGNSA. This clonotype originated in a human donor with chronic lymphocytic leukemia. The rearrangement links TRBV7-2 to TRBJ2-7; D remains ambiguous. The sequences come from PBMCs, collected after 24 months of ibrutinib treatment. CDR3 DNA sequence: TGTGCCAGCAGCTTAGAGGTCTCCAACGAGCAGTACTTC. It translates to CASSLEVSNEQYF.